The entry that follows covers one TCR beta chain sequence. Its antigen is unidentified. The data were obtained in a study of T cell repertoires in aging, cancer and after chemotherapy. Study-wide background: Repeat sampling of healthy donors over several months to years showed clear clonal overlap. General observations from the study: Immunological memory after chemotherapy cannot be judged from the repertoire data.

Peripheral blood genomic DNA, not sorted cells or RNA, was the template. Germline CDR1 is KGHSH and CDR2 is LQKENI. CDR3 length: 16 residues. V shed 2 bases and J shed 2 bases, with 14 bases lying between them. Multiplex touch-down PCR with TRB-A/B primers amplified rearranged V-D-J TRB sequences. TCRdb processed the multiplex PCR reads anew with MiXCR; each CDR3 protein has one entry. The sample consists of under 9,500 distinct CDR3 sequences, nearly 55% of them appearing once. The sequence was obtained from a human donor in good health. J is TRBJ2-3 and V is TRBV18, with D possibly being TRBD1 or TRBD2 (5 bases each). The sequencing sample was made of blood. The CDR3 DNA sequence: TGTGCCAGCTCACCATACCGGGACCAACTCACAGATACGCAGTATTTT. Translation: CASSPYRDQLTDTQYF.